This T cell receptor (beta chain) was recovered during a study of PD-1 blockade in classical Hodgkin lymphoma. Looking at the study overall: Intravenous infusions of nivolumab 3 mg/kg reached patients every 2 weeks.

Findings of the study overall: Similar baseline diversity was found in complete responders and newly diagnosed patients. CD4+ but not CD8+ TCR diversity rose significantly by C4D1.

This clone was detected a few times. Its antigen is still unknown. Trimming shortened V by 4 bases and J by 0 bases, and 4 bases separated the two germline ends. CDR3 length: 13 amino acids. Looked up from germline, CDR1 is KGHSH and CDR2 is LQKENI. Libraries were prepared by immunoSEQ multiplex PCR; TCRdb keeps only in-frame clonotypes and omits some of them. The data hold about 43,000 clones, with around 76% observed a single time. All the patients suffered relapse after autologous stem cell transplantation, and brentuximab vedotin exposure differed. Classification of best responses gave complete response, partial response or progressive disease.

The chain links TRBV18 to TRBJ1-3; no clear D. Specimen: peripheral blood mononuclear cells (PBMCs), collected before the second cycle of nivolumab. The clonotype was recovered from a human donor with classical Hodgkin lymphoma. The CDR3 region is CASSLISGNTIYF. CDR3 sequence (DNA): TGTGCCAGCTCACTCATCTCTGGAAACACCATATATTTT.